Presented here are 31 T cell receptor beta chains from one specimen sequenced in a study of CD8+ T cells in alopecia areata. In each case, RNA was isolated and then reverse transcribed into cDNA as the sequencing template. The method was immunoSEQ multiplex PCR; TCRdb's version includes in-frame clones alone and lacks a portion of them. The profile covers about 110,000 clones, with under 60% appearing a single time and 20% to 25% taken by the ten largest. The sequenced sample consisted of NKG2D-low CD8+ T cells sorted from blood. The source of these receptors is a human donor with alopecia areata.

With regard to this clone: The same CDR3 can be traced to other DNA sequences in this sample. This chain uses TRBV9 with TRBJ2-3; D is unclear. The germline CDR1 and CDR2 sequences are SGDLS and YYNGEE. V was cut by 4 bases and J by 7 bases, with 13 bases left in between. The length of the CDR3 is 13 residues. CDR3 nucleotide sequence: TGTGCCAGCAGCCCCCCCATAGGAAATACGCAGTATTTT. Encoded protein: CASSPPIGNTQYF.

The chain combines TRBV19 with TRBJ2-1; 12 nucleotides match TRBD2. Germline CDR1 LNHDA, CDR2 SQIVND (reference sequence). This CDR3 spans 16 amino acids. The trim removed 3 bases at V and 4 bases at J, leaving 4 bases unmatched. The CDR3: CASSIPGTSGYNEQFF. As DNA, the CDR3 is TGTGCCAGTAGTATCCCCGGGACTAGCGGGTACAATGAGCAGTTCTTC.

This clone appeared a few times. V and J are TRBV6-5 and TRBJ2-2, with TRBD1 as a possible D gene (5 bases). Germline CDR1 reads MNHEY; CDR2 reads SVGAGI. The CDR3 sequence is 16 residues long. V dropped 4 bases and J dropped 4 bases, with 16 bases sitting between them. The CDR3 reads CASSLGSDSPTGELFF. The CDR3 DNA sequence: TGTGCCAGCAGTTTGGGGTCCGACAGTCCCACCGGGGAGCTGTTTTTT.

J is TRBJ2-7 and V is TRBV10-3; TRBD2 aligns across 12 bases. The CDR3 runs to 17 residues. Germline V gene data show CDR1 as ENHRY and CDR2 as SYGVKD. V shed 0 bases, J shed 2 bases, and the junction held 5 bases outside the gene matches. This chain's CDR3 is CAISESTLAGGTYEQYF. The CDR3 nucleotides are TGTGCCATCAGTGAGTCGACTCTAGCGGGAGGGACCTACGAGCAGTACTTC.

This sequence joins TRBV11-2 and TRBJ1-5; D uncertain. The length of the CDR3 is 15 residues. Germline V gene data show CDR1 as SGHAT and CDR2 as FQNNGV. V lost 1 base and J lost 0, with 7 bases in between. CDR3 loop: CASSLAGNSNQPQHF. DNA for the CDR3: TGTGCCAGCAGCTTAGCTGGGAATAGCAATCAGCCCCAGCATTTT.

The J gene is TRBJ2-3, the V gene TRBV11-2, with 10 nucleotides matching TRBD2. The V segment lost 4 bases and the J segment 4 bases; nucleotides outside the gene matches: 8. The length of the CDR3 is 16 residues. Germline values: CDR1 SGHAT, CDR2 FQNNGV. The chain's CDR3 is CASSSWLAGDADTQYF. CDR3 nucleotides: TGTGCCAGCAGCTCCTGGCTAGCGGGAGACGCAGATACGCAGTATTTT.

V usage is TRBV28 and J usage is TRBJ2-3; TRBD2 aligns across 8 bases. CDR1 is MDHEN, CDR2 SYDVKM, per germline. This CDR3 region has 17 residues. J gave up 5 bases and V 2 bases, and 12 bases lay outside the gene matches. The CDR3 DNA reads as TGTGCCAGCAGTTTACCCACTAGCGGAGAGCCCAAAGATACGCAGTATTTT. This codes for CASSLPTSGEPKDTQYF.

This clone was found a few times. V and J are TRBV27 and TRBJ2-7; tentatively, D is TRBD2 (6 bases). The CDR3 totals 16 residues. Trimming left V 0 bases short and J 2 bases short, with 14 bases between. The germline CDR1 and CDR2 sequences are MNHEY and SMNVEV (reference sequence). The CDR3 DNA follows: TGTGCCAGCAGTTTATCGGAGGGGACGGTTCCCTACGAGCAGTACTTC. Translation gives CASSLSEGTVPYEQYF.

This clone was seen only a few times. This sequence joins TRBV27 and TRBJ2-3; D not resolved. The germline V gene encodes CDR1 MNHEY and CDR2 SMNVEV (reference sequence). The CDR3 sequence is 12 residues long. Trimming pared 6 bases from V and 5 bases from J, leaving 9 bases between. CDR3 DNA: TGTGCCAGCAGCCCCTTTGGAGATACGCAGTATTTT. Translated, it gives CASSPFGDTQYF.

The chain couples TRBV30 to TRBJ2-7; the match to TRBD2 covers 7 bases. Germline assignment: CDR1 GTSNPN and CDR2 SVGIG (reference sequence). Trimming took 6 bases from V and 2 from J; bases not matched to a gene: 10. The CDR3 spans 14 residues. In DNA, the CDR3 is TGTGCCTGCACTACCGGGACTACAACCTACGAGCAGTACTTC. Encoded protein: CACTTGTTTYEQYF.

V and J are TRBV7-6 and TRBJ2-1; 14 bases match TRBD2. Germline CDR1 SGHVS, CDR2 FNYEAQ. Trimming took 0 bases from V and 1 from J; bases not matched to a gene: 8. The CDR3 sequence is 20 residues long. The CDR3 loop is CASSLAGTSGRRMSYNEQFF. CDR3 DNA sequence: TGTGCCAGCAGCTTAGCCGGGACTAGCGGGAGAAGAATGTCCTACAATGAGCAGTTCTTC.

The V call is TRBV28, the J call TRBJ1-2, with no clear D. Germline V gene sequence: CDR1 MDHEN, CDR2 SYDVKM. There are 13 residues in the CDR3. V was pared by 2 bases and J by 2 bases, with 6 bases between. The CDR3 DNA reads TGTGCCAGCAGTTTACCCCAGAACTATGGCTACACCTTC. This gives the protein CASSLPQNYGYTF.

V usage is TRBV7-9 and J usage is TRBJ2-1, with 11 nucleotides matching TRBD2. V shed 1 base, J shed 7 bases, and the junction held 15 bases outside the gene matches. This CDR3 spans 19 amino acids. Germline V gene data show CDR1 as SEHNR and CDR2 as FQNEAQ (reference sequence). The CDR3 sequence: CASSLGGGLAVLPGNEQFF. The CDR3 DNA sequence: TGTGCCAGCAGCTTAGGCGGGGGACTAGCGGTGCTCCCTGGGAATGAGCAGTTCTTC.

With regard to this clone: The sample carries other DNA sequences with the same CDR3. This rearrangement joins TRBV27 to TRBJ2-7, with D unclear. The germline V gene has CDR1 MNHEY and CDR2 SMNVEV (reference sequence). Trimming shortened V by 6 bases and J by 4 bases, and 7 bases separated the two germline ends. The CDR3 consists of 11 residues. The CDR3 DNA reads TGTGCCAGCAGCTCCTATTACGAGCAGTACTTC. It encodes CASSSYYEQYF.

The genes are TRBV7-6 and TRBJ1-1, with unresolved D. The V gene's germline CDR1 is SGHVS and CDR2 FNYEAQ. The V end lost 5 bases, the J end lost 2 bases, and 9 bases lay between the germline ends. This CDR3 spans 13 amino acids. CDR3 sequence reads: CASSLTINTEAFF. For the CDR3, the DNA is TGTGCCAGCAGCCTGACAATCAACACTGAAGCTTTCTTT.

This clone was seen more than once but under ten times. The J gene is TRBJ2-1, the V gene TRBV15, with TRBD1 as a possible D gene (5 bases). CDR1 LNHNV and CDR2 YYDKDF come from the germline V gene (reference sequence). The ends were cut back, 4 bases at V and 8 bases at J, with 15 bases in the middle. The length of the CDR3 is 14 residues. The CDR3 region has the DNA TGTGCCACCAGCAATCAGGGTCCCACGTATGAGCAGTTCTTC. Encoded protein: CATSNQGPTYEQFF.

The chain employs TRBV29-1 and TRBJ2-3; a weak D match, TRBD2 (6 bases). The CDR3 runs to 11 residues. Germline V gene sequence: CDR1 SQVTM, CDR2 ANQGSEA. Trimming took 7 bases from V and 7 from J, leaving 12 bases between them. Written as DNA, the CDR3 is TGCAGCGCTAGACTAGATAATACGCAGTATTTT. This encodes CSARLDNTQYF.

V gene TRBV7-9 combines with J gene TRBJ2-3; D ambiguous. V lost 6 bases and J lost 0, with 13 bases in between. The CDR3 loop spans 15 amino acids. The germline CDR1 and CDR2 sequences are SEHNR and FQNEAQ (reference sequence). The chain's CDR3 is CASRSFSVSTDTQYF. As DNA, the CDR3 is TGTGCCAGCAGATCCTTCTCCGTGAGCACAGATACGCAGTATTTT.

The chain joins TRBV28 to TRBJ2-3; 10 nucleotides line up with TRBD1. J lost 5 bases, V lost 7 bases, and 3 bases had no gene match. Germline loops: CDR1 MDHEN, CDR2 SYDVKM. CDR3 length: 13 amino acids. The CDR3 loop is CASKWTGGDTQYF. The CDR3 DNA reads TGTGCCAGCAAATGGACAGGGGGAGATACGCAGTATTTT. Variable domain in full (rest from reference TRBV28 and TRBJ2-3): DVKVTQSSRYLVKRTGEKVFLECVQDMDHENMFWYRQDPGLGLRLIYFSYDVKMKEKGDIPEGYSVSREKKERFSLILESASTNQTSMYLCASKWTGGDTQYFGPGTRLTVL.

This clone was seen repeatedly, ten times or more. Additional DNA sequences in this sample encode the identical CDR3. V and J are TRBV29-1 and TRBJ2-1; no clear D gene. The germline V gene encodes CDR1 SQVTM and CDR2 ANQGSEA. The V end was cut by 2 bases, the J end by 5 bases, with 7 bases between. This CDR3 is built from 12 residues. The chain's CDR3 is CSVEIRDNEQFF. The CDR3 DNA follows: TGCAGCGTTGAAATTAGAGACAATGAGCAGTTCTTC.

V is TRBV7-9 and J is TRBJ2-7, with 7 bases fitting TRBD2. J gave up 3 bases and V 6 bases, and 11 bases lay outside the gene matches. This CDR3 has 15 amino acids. CDR1 and CDR2 from the germline V gene are SEHNR and FQNEAQ (reference sequence). The chain's CDR3 is CASRTQSGGSYEQYF. As DNA, the CDR3 is TGTGCCAGCAGAACCCAGTCTGGCGGGAGCTACGAGCAGTACTTC.

There are a few counts of this clone. The V gene is TRBV7-3, the J gene TRBJ2-7; D gene uncertain. Trimming pared 3 bases from V and 6 bases from J, leaving 12 bases between. The CDR3 has 13 amino acids. The germline gives CDR1 SGHTA, CDR2 FQGTGA. CDR3 nucleotide sequence: TGTGCCAGCAGCTTTACTACTCTAAGCGAGCAGTACTTC. Its translation: CASSFTTLSEQYF.

About this clone: Mismatch with germline at one junction end may stem from a read error. J is TRBJ2-5 and V is TRBV19; D call uncertain. CDR1 is LNHDA, CDR2 SQIVND, per germline (reference sequence). CDR3 length: 13 residues. This CDR3 reads CASSIFRAENQYF. CDR3 bases: TGTGCCAGTAGTATTTTCCGGGCCGAGAACCAGTACTTC.

A single count supports this clone. The chain links TRBV29-1 to TRBJ2-7; no definite D call. CDR3 size: 13 residues. CDR1 is SQVTM, CDR2 ANQGSEA, per germline. V lost 7 bases and J 3 bases, leaving 16 bases between the germline ends. The CDR3 sequence is CSAYEPGDYEQYF. The CDR3 DNA reads TGCAGCGCCTACGAACCAGGAGACTACGAGCAGTACTTC.

The rearrangement links TRBV9 to TRBJ2-2, with no clear D. V was cut by 0 bases and J by 1 base, with 4 bases left in between. CDR1 SGDLS and CDR2 YYNGEE come from the germline V gene. The CDR3 has 14 amino acids. CDR3 nucleotides: TGTGCCAGCAGCGTAGCAGGGAACACCGGGGAGCTGTTTTTT. This sequence encodes CASSVAGNTGELFF.

V usage is TRBV7-9 and J usage is TRBJ2-1, with 7 nucleotides matching TRBD2. CDR3 size: 13 residues. V gave up 10 bases and J gave up 2 bases; unmatched junction bases: 5. From germline, CDR1 is SEHNR and CDR2 FQNEAQ (reference sequence). Here the CDR3 DNA reads TGTGCCACCGTGGGAGGGACCTACAATGAGCAGTTCTTC. Its protein product is CATVGGTYNEQFF.

For this clone: One junction end disagrees with the germline gene, perhaps due to a read error. The chain couples TRBV30 to TRBJ2-1, with a tentative D call TRBD2 (6 bases). This CDR3 comprises 15 residues. Germline assignment: CDR1 GTSNPN and CDR2 SVGIG (reference sequence). CDR3 bases: TGTGCCTGGAGTGTCGGGAGCCCTTCCTACAATGGGCAGTTCTTC. Amino acids: CAWSVGSPSYNGQFF.

The chain links TRBV7-2 to TRBJ2-1, with D perhaps TRBD2 (6 bases). Germline V lookup: CDR1 SGHTA, CDR2 FQGNSA. The V end was cut by 5 bases, the J end by 3 bases, with 14 bases between. The CDR3 sequence is 15 residues long. CDR3 sequence reads: CASSPLGSGYNEQFF. The CDR3 DNA reads TGTGCCAGCAGCCCGCTGGGTAGCGGCTACAATGAGCAGTTCTTC.

V is TRBV2 and J is TRBJ2-7; D is unresolved. CDR1 SNHLY and CDR2 FYNNEI come from the germline V gene. The V gene lost 8 bases and the J gene lost 3 bases, with 11 bases spanning the gap. This CDR3 is built from 12 residues. The CDR3: CASSDSIYEQYF. The DNA of the CDR3 is TGTGCCAGCTCTGACTCTATCTACGAGCAGTACTTC. Variable domain in full (rest from reference TRBV2 and TRBJ2-7): EPEVTQTPSHQVTQMGQEVILRCVPISNHLYFYWYRQILGQKVEFLVSFYNNEISEKSEIFDDQFSVERPDGSNFTLKIRSTKLEDSAMYFCASSDSIYEQYFGPGTRLTVT.

The chain is built from TRBV5-1 and TRBJ2-1; weak D call: TRBD2 (6 bases). V was cut by 0 bases and J by 5 bases, with 12 bases left in between. The CDR3 contains 15 residues. Germline V lookup: CDR1 SGHRS, CDR2 YFSETQ. CDR3 in amino acids: CASSLVVAEDNEQFF. CDR3 in DNA: TGCGCCAGCAGCTTGGTGGTAGCGGAAGACAATGAGCAGTTCTTC.

V is TRBV20-1 and J is TRBJ1-2; D uncertain. In germline, CDR1 is DFQATT, CDR2 SNEGSKA (reference sequence). The V end lost 7 bases, the J end lost 8 bases, and 11 bases lay between the germline ends. The CDR3 covers 10 residues. The CDR3 region is CSVDAYGYTF. CDR3 nucleotides: TGCAGTGTCGACGCGTACGGCTACACCTTC.